This is a list of T cell receptor beta chains from one sample in a study of blood T cell repertoires in COVID-19. Only in-frame clones appear in the TCRdb table, and some are missing; sequencing was by immunoSEQ multiplex PCR. Among some 170,000 clones listed, around 73% were seen once. Specimen: PBMCs or T cells enriched from blood (not recorded which). Receptors originate from a woman in her forties or fifties who had recovered from COVID-19. The CDR3 runs from the conserved cysteine through the conserved F or W. The D gene is left open where the match is weak. Only part of the rows carry a size: once, few, many, or a class if the clone is expanded.

v_call	d_call	j_call	clone_size	cdr3_nt	cdr3_aa
TRBV4-1	-	TRBJ2-2	-	TGCGCCAGCGGCACGGGTGCAACTACGAACACCGGGGAGCTGTTTTTT	CASGTGATTNTGELFF
TRBV5-1	-	TRBJ2-7	-	TGCGCCAGCAAAGGAGAGTACGAGCAGTACTTC	CASKGEYEQYF
TRBV11-3	TRBD2	TRBJ2-1	-	TGTGCCAGCAGCGTGGGACTAGCGGGAGTAGCAAACTACAATGAGCAGTTCTTC	CASSVGLAGVANYNEQFF
TRBV9	TRBD1	TRBJ1-4	-	TGTGCCAGCAGCGTAGAGGGGACAGTTAATGAAAAACTGTTTTTT	CASSVEGTVNEKLFF
TRBV15	TRBD1	TRBJ2-1	-	TGTGCCACCAGCCGGGGGACAGGGAACAGCAATGAGCAGTTCTTC	CATSRGTGNSNEQFF
TRBV10-3	-	TRBJ1-2	-	TGTGCAACAGATACTTCGTATGGCTACACCTTC	CATDTSYGYTF
TRBV27	-	TRBJ1-2	-	TGTGCCAGCAGTTTAAGGGGTTCGGGCTACACCTTC	CASSLRGSGYTF
TRBV19	-	TRBJ1-2	-	TGTGCCAGTAGTCTAGGAGTAACCGCTAATGGCTACACCTTC	CASSLGVTANGYTF
TRBV4-2	-	TRBJ1-6	few	TGTGCCAGCAGCCAAGAAGTGGGTACAGGGTCACCCCTCCACTTT	CASSQEVGTGSPLHF
TRBV6-2/TRBV6-3	-	TRBJ1-1	-	TGTGCCAGCAGTTTTCAAGCGAACACTGAAGCTTTCTTT	CASSFQANTEAFF
TRBV6-5	TRBD1	TRBJ1-2	-	TGTGCCAGCAGTTCCGACAGGGCGGCCGGCTACACCTTC	CASSSDRAAGYTF
TRBV5-8	TRBD1	TRBJ1-4	-	TGTGCCAGCAGCCCCGACAGGGGGCTTTTTGAAAAACTGTTTTTT	CASSPDRGLFEKLFF
TRBV28	TRBD2	TRBJ2-3	few	TGTGCCAGCCTTACTAGCGGTAGCACAGATACGCAGTATTTT	CASLTSGSTDTQYF
TRBV28	-	TRBJ2-7	-	TGTGCCAGCAGTAGTGCCGGGACTTCTACCCTAGAGCAGTACTTC	CASSSAGTSTLEQYF
TRBV4-3	TRBD2	TRBJ2-3	-	TGCGCCAGCAGCCAGGATAGCGGGATCCCGGATACGCAGTATTTT	CASSQDSGIPDTQYF
TRBV10-1	-	TRBJ1-1	-	TGCGCCAGCAGTGAGTCGACTATTGGCGGAGCTTTCTTT	CASSESTIGGAFF
TRBV7-2	TRBD2	TRBJ2-1	few	TGTGCCAGCAGCTTGGGAGCGGGGTCCTACAATGAGCAGTTCTTC	CASSLGAGSYNEQFF
TRBV3-1/TRBV3-2	TRBD2	TRBJ2-7	-	TGTGCCAGCAGCCAAGGAAATAGCGGGTACGAGCAGTACTTC	CASSQGNSGYEQYF
TRBV6-5	-	TRBJ1-5	few	TGTGCCAGCAGTTTGGGGAAAGGGGGTCAGCCCCAGCATTTT	CASSLGKGGQPQHF
TRBV9	TRBD2	TRBJ2-1	once	TGTGCCAGCAGCGTAGCCTCGGGGCTAGCGGGAGGGCCTGCTCAGTTCTTC	CASSVASGLAGGPAQFF
TRBV3-1/TRBV3-2	TRBD2	TRBJ2-3	-	TGTGCTTCCAGCCCTAGCGGGAGGGCCTTGACGCAGTATTTT	CASSPSGRALTQYF
TRBV29-1	TRBD1	TRBJ2-1	-	TGCAGCGTTGTTATCGGACAGGCCTACAATGAGCAGTTCTTC	CSVVIGQAYNEQFF
TRBV5-1	TRBD2	TRBJ2-3	-	TGCGCCAGCAGCTTGTCGAAGGGACTAGCGGGACAGTTTAGCACAGATACGCAGTATTTT	CASSLSKGLAGQFSTDTQYF
TRBV30	-	TRBJ1-3	-	TGTGCCTGGAGCCGGACATCTGGAAACACCATATATTTT	CAWSRTSGNTIYF
TRBV20-1	TRBD1	TRBJ1-1	-	TGCAGTGCTAGTTCGGACAGGGAGTTTGAAGCTTTCTTT	CSASSDREFEAFF
TRBV6-5	-	TRBJ1-1	once	TGTGCCAGCAGTCGGGGGTCCACGAACACTGAAGCTTTCTTT	CASSRGSTNTEAFF
TRBV4-2	TRBD1	TRBJ2-3	-	TGTGCCAGCAGCCAGGGACAGGGGTTGGGAGATACGCAGTATTTT	CASSQGQGLGDTQYF
TRBV5-1	TRBD1	TRBJ2-1	-	TGCGCCAGCAGCTTGGCCCGGGGACAGGGGCTATACAATGAGCAGTTCTTC	CASSLARGQGLYNEQFF
TRBV2	-	TRBJ1-4	-	TGTGCCAGCAATGCGGAAATTAATGAAAAACTGTTTTTT	CASNAEINEKLFF
TRBV7-3	TRBD2	TRBJ2-1	few	TGTGCCAGCAGCTCCTCAAAGCGGGAGTCCTACAATGAGCAGTTCTTC	CASSSSKRESYNEQFF
TRBV11-2	-	TRBJ2-7	once	TGTGCCAGCACCCCCAGGCCCACCTCCTACGAGCAGTACTTC	CASTPRPTSYEQYF
TRBV10-3	-	TRBJ1-6	-	TGTGCCATCAAGGAACAGCCAGGTTCACCCCTCCACTTT	CAIKEQPGSPLHF
TRBV7-2	TRBD2	TRBJ2-1	-	TGTGCCAGCAGCCTAGCGGGAGGCCCCTACAATGAGCAGTTCTTC	CASSLAGGPYNEQFF
TRBV28	-	TRBJ1-2	-	TGTGCCAGCAGTGCCCCAGGGCTAAACTATGGCTACACCTTC	CASSAPGLNYGYTF
TRBV27	TRBD1	TRBJ2-6	-	TGTGCCAGCAGTTTAGTGTTAGGGACAGGGAGGTTCTCTGGGGCCAACGTCCTGACTTTC	CASSLVLGTGRFSGANVLTF
TRBV28	-	TRBJ1-1	-	TGTGCCAGCAGTTTGGGCGGAGGCACTGAAGCTTTCTTT	CASSLGGGTEAFF
TRBV6-6	TRBD1	TRBJ1-1	-	TGTGCCAGCAGGGCGGCGGGCAGGGGGATGAACACTGAAGCTTTCTTT	CASRAAGRGMNTEAFF
TRBV10-3	-	TRBJ2-1	-	TGTGCCATCAGTGCCCGGGATAATAATGAGCAGTTCTTC	CAISARDNNEQFF
TRBV6-2/TRBV6-3	-	TRBJ2-1	-	TGTGCCAGCAGTTTGGGCCTAACTAGCGTCCCAGGGGATGAGCAGTTCTTC	CASSLGLTSVPGDEQFF
TRBV7-2	-	TRBJ2-7	-	TGTGCCAGCAGACTCAGGGGCGGGGGACACGAGCAGTACTTC	CASRLRGGGHEQYF
TRBV4-3	-	TRBJ2-1	few	TGCGCCAGCAGCCAGATAATGGGGCCTCGGCAGTTCTTC	CASSQIMGPRQFF
TRBV4-3	-	TRBJ1-4	-	TGCGCCAGCAGCCAAGAACATGGGACACCGAATGAAAAACTGTTTTTT	CASSQEHGTPNEKLFF
TRBV7-2	TRBD1	TRBJ2-3	few	TGTGCCAGCAGCTCCGGACAGGGGCCAACCACAGATACGCAGTATTTT	CASSSGQGPTTDTQYF
TRBV10-2	-	TRBJ2-7	-	TGCGCCAGCAGTGAAGGACATTCTTACGAGCAGTACTTC	CASSEGHSYEQYF
TRBV6-5	-	TRBJ1-4	-	TGTGCCAGCAGTTACGGGACTGGTGAAAAACTGTTTTTT	CASSYGTGEKLFF
TRBV4-1	TRBD2	TRBJ2-2	-	TGCGCCAGCAGCCGCGGAGCGGGGGCGAACACCGGGGAGCTGTTTTTT	CASSRGAGANTGELFF